Below, 11 T cell receptor beta chains from the same sample are listed, as sequenced in a study of cytomegalovirus exposure and HLA in healthy donors. In the PCR, 60 Vbeta and 13 Jbeta primers were used. The protocol was immunoSEQ multiplex PCR, while the TCRdb copy is restricted to in-frame clones and leaves out a portion. In the table there are about 90,000 clones, roughly 63% of which are singletons. Sequencing input: PBMCs. The receptors shown here come from a woman aged 45-65 years in good health and CMV-seropositive.

The chain joins TRBV7-9 to TRBJ1-4; no clear D. The V gene's germline CDR1 is SEHNR and CDR2 FQNEAQ (reference sequence). The CDR3 runs to 13 residues. Trimming removed 5 bases from V and 8 bases from J, with 12 bases in between. The CDR3: CASSRRAEEKLFF. The CDR3 DNA reads TGTGCCAGCAGCCGGCGGGCAGAAGAAAAACTGTTTTTT.

CDR3 nucleotides: TGTGCCAGCAGCTTAAAAGGAGGGGACCCTGGAAACACCATATATTTT. Its translation: CASSLKGGDPGNTIYF. The gene calls are TRBV7-3 and TRBJ1-3, with a possible D match to TRBD1 (5 bases). CDR1 and CDR2 (germline): SGHTA, FQGTGA. Trimming took 1 base from V and 2 from J, leaving 12 bases between them. The CDR3 runs to 16 residues. The full variable domain, in which reference TRBV7-3 and TRBJ1-3 provide the parts outside the CDR3, is GAGVSQTPSNKVTEKGKYVELRCDPISGHTALYWYRQSLGQGPEFLIYFQGTGAADDSGLPNDRFFAVRPEGSVSTLKIQRTERGDSAVYLCASSLKGGDPGNTIYFGEGSWLTVV.

The chain combines TRBV18 with TRBJ2-7, with 9 bases aligning to TRBD2. The CDR3 is 17 residues long. Germline V gives CDR1 KGHSH, CDR2 LQKENI. V lost 3 bases and J lost 0; bases outside the gene matches: 9. The CDR3 region has the DNA TGTGCCAGCTCACCGAACGTAGGAGCGGGGGGCTCCTACGAGCAGTACTTC. This sequence encodes CASSPNVGAGGSYEQYF.

This clone was detected only a few times. This chain connects TRBV7-2 to TRBJ2-1; D is unclear. The CDR3 runs to 12 residues. Trimming pared 0 bases from V and 7 bases from J, leaving 4 bases between. Germline loops: CDR1 SGHTA, CDR2 FQGNSA. The CDR3: CASSLASNEQFF. DNA for the CDR3: TGTGCCAGCAGCTTAGCTAGTAATGAGCAGTTCTTC.

The chain carries TRBV5-1 and TRBJ2-1; D gene uncertain. CDR3 length equals 11 residues. Germline-derived CDR1 and CDR2 are SGHRS and YFSETQ. Trimming shortened V by 1 base and J by 11 bases, and 7 bases separated the two germline ends. CDR3 bases: TGCGCCAGCAGCTTGTCGGTTAAGCAGTTCTTC. It encodes CASSLSVKQFF.

For the CDR3, the DNA is TGTGCCAGCAGCTTGAACGGGGGGGCGGAGACCCAGTACTTC. Residues: CASSLNGGAETQYF. The V gene is TRBV7-3, the J gene TRBJ2-5, with 8 positions matching TRBD2. CDR3 size: 14 residues. The junction had 5 bases not matched to a gene; V was cut back by 3 bases and J by 5 bases. Germline V lookup: CDR1 SGHTA, CDR2 FQGTGA.

The chain carries TRBV5-1 and TRBJ1-1; TRBD1 might be the D (5 bases). V shed 4 bases and J shed 4 bases, with 14 bases lying between them. The CDR3 spans 14 residues. Germline CDR1 SGHRS, CDR2 YFSETQ. The CDR3 loop reads CASSGKDTLTEAFF. The CDR3 DNA is TGCGCCAGCAGCGGGAAGGACACTCTCACTGAAGCTTTCTTT.

This clone was seen many times. The chain combines TRBV6-5 with TRBJ1-2; D is perhaps TRBD1 (6 bases). V gave up 4 bases and J gave up 5 bases, with 8 bases separating them. Looked up from germline, CDR1 is MNHEY and CDR2 is SVGAGI. CDR3 length: 12 amino acids. The CDR3 here is CASSSGQYGYTF. In nucleotides, the CDR3 is TGTGCCAGCAGTTCCGGACAGTATGGCTACACCTTC.

This clone was observed a few times. The V gene is TRBV7-6, the J gene TRBJ2-7; a weak D match, TRBD1 (6 bases). Between the trimmed V and J ends, which lost 1 base and 3 bases, there was a span of 16 bases. The CDR3 is 16 residues long. Germline assignment: CDR1 SGHVS and CDR2 FNYEAQ. The CDR3 loop is CASSLEGVAVRYEQYF. The CDR3 DNA sequence: TGTGCCAGCAGCTTAGAGGGGGTGGCGGTCCGCTACGAGCAGTACTTC.

This chain connects TRBV7-2 to TRBJ2-1; TRBD1 is a possible D gene (6 bases). This CDR3 has 12 residues. V lost 5 bases and J lost 11, with 13 bases in between. Germline-derived CDR1 and CDR2 are SGHTA and FQGNSA. CDR3 protein: CASSPHRDKQFF. Written as DNA, the CDR3 is TGTGCCAGCAGCCCCCACCGGGACAAGCAGTTCTTC.

V is TRBV6-5 and J is TRBJ1-6, with 8 bases aligning to TRBD1. V was clipped by 2 bases and J by 10 bases; unmatched bases: 7. The CDR3 spans 15 residues. Germline values: CDR1 MNHEY, CDR2 SVGAGI. The CDR3 here is CASSYVGQGKSPLHF. The CDR3 coding sequence is TGTGCCAGCAGTTACGTCGGACAGGGAAAATCACCCCTCCACTTT.